This TCR beta chain was sequenced during a study of T cell responses to AZD1222 COVID-19 vaccine. Repertoires were generated with immunoSEQ multiplex PCR, while TCRdb's copy carries only in-frame clones and drops some. The sample has about 150,000 clones; about 90% are singletons. CDR1 MDHEN and CDR2 SYDVKM come from the germline V gene. This CDR3 region has 13 residues. Trimming removed 5 bases from V and 4 bases from J, with 12 bases in between. The sequence came from an adult in good health. The specimen comprised peripheral blood, sampled on day 0 of MenACWY control vaccination. This sequence joins TRBV28 and TRBJ2-7; perhaps D is TRBD1 or TRBD2 (6 bases each). The CDR3, as DNA: TGTGCCAGCAGTAGGGGGGTGGGATACGAGCAGTACGTC. Amino acids: CASSRGVGYEQYV.